The sequence of this T cell receptor (beta chain) was determined in a study of blood T cell repertoires in COVID-19 (dated by TCRdb to the early 2020s). Background for the entire study: The collaborator samples originated in the United States, Italy and Spain and spanned the acute and convalescent phases of COVID-19. The sample metadata nearly always contained a de-identified subject ID, COVID-19 status, age in years and sex. The prospective study material was composed of cDNA or gDNA derived from T cells, B-cell-depleted T cells, or PBMCs. The repertoires were released in a freely available public database meant as a resource for research on the immune response to SARS-CoV-2. The dataset comprised deeply sampled blood TCRbeta repertoires from subjects exposed to, actively infected with, or recovered from COVID-19. Where available, HLA class I and class II types were taken from metadata supplied by the sample provider and were not determined by assay-based typing. The samples were drawn from two sources: the first 160 participants of the ongoing ImmuneRACE study, and over 1,000 subjects contributed by 6 global collaborators. What the study reported, not specific to this receptor: The quantity of clinical and demographic metadata differed by source and by participant and was supplied without curation.

In the prospective study, participants were about 18 to 100 years old, resided in about two dozen geographic areas of the United States, and were enrolled through a virtual design. In the prospective study, cohorts were assigned on the basis of participant-reported clinical history obtained from a screening survey and a study questionnaire. Recovered participants in ImmuneRACE Cohort 3 were defined by two consecutive negative NP/OP PCR tests, clearance by a healthcare professional, or resolution of symptoms. Mobile phlebotomists in the prospective study collected whole blood, serum and a nasopharyngeal or oropharyngeal swab from every participant. Participants in the prospective study had the option to provide additional blood draws and questionnaires over an approximately 2-month period. Prospective study blood samples were shipped either frozen or at room temperature before DNA extraction. Worth noting for this clone: It lacks a known antigen. Base qualities are not provided; no much larger clone lies one nucleotide away.

TCRbeta CDR3 regions were amplified from genomic DNA by means of the immunoSEQ Assay, a bias-controlled multiplex PCR. On the authors' methods: The number of nucleated cells in each sample was estimated from the amplification of reference gene primers within the assay. Sequence reads were collapsed and filtered to measure the absolute abundance of every unique TCRbeta CDR3 rearrangement. For each sample, productive Simpson clonality was calculated as the square root of Simpson's diversity index across productive rearrangements. TCRdb retrieved this table from immuneACCESS and kept in-frame rearrangements only. Not all clones are present; in checked studies, unresolved V genes account for under half, and no reason is known for the remainder. For V, J and clone size, that table is used; D and trimming come from the DNA. The sample records hundreds of thousands of clones, around 89% of which are singletons. The ten most abundant clones make up 1% to 1.3% of the sample.

The TCR was taken from a man younger than 45 who had recovered from COVID-19. The sample consisted of PBMCs or T cells enriched from blood (not recorded which).

CDR3 sequence: CASSLSEWDRGHNEQFF. The DNA sequence reads TGTGCCAGCAGCCTCTCTGAATGGGACAGGGGCCACAATGAGCAGTTCTTC. The receptor chain draws on TRBV14 and TRBJ2-1; 10 of the junction bases match TRBD1. The CDR3 covers 17 residues, taking in both the cysteine and the phenylalanine. Only the CDR3 DNA stays, 51 bases, in frame from base 1. Germline trimming amounts to 4 bases on V and 5 bases on J, with 11 as the count of junction bases outside the gene matches. As encoded in the germline V gene, CDR1 is SGHDN while CDR2 is FVKESK.